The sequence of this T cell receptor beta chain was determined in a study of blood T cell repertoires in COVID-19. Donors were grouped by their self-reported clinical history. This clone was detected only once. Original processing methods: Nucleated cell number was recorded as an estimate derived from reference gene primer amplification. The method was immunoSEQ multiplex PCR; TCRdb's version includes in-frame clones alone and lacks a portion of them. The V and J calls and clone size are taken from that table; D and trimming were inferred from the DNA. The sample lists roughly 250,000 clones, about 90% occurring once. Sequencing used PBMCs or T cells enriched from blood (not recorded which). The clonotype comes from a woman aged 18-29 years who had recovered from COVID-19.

The CDR3 sequence is CASSHPTEYSGNTIYF. CDR3 bases: TGTGCCAGCAGCCACCCTACGGAGTACTCTGGAAACACCATATATTTT. The chain is built from TRBV28 and TRBJ1-3; D is unresolved. Trimming cost V 6 bases and J 0 bases, with 15 bases left between them. Germline V gene data show CDR1 as MDHEN and CDR2 as SYDVKM. The CDR3 spans 16 residues.